Below, 6 T cell receptor beta chains from the same sample are listed, as sequenced in a study of breast tumors, draining lymph nodes, adjacent tissues. Axillary draining lymph nodes of breast cancer patients supplied the node samples. Each CDR3 protein is one row after TCRdb ran MiXCR on the multiplex PCR reads. The sample carries 140,000 to 150,000 distinct CDR3 sequences, less than 35% recorded once. The sequenced sample was axillary lymph node tissue. The origin of the receptors is a female donor with breast cancer. Some clones in this sample may be carry-over from other donors' samples.

This clonotype was found once. This rearrangement joins TRBV5-1 to TRBJ2-7; TRBD2 matches 10 bases. The germline CDR1 and CDR2 sequences are SGHRS and YFSETQ. The CDR3 covers 17 residues. V was pared by 3 bases and J by 0 bases, with 9 bases of the junction left unmatched. In DNA form, the CDR3 reads TGCGCCAGCAGCTCCACTGGGGGGACTAGCGCCTCCTACGAGCAGTACGTC. Its protein is CASSSTGGTSASYEQYV.

This clonotype has at least ten counts. This sequence joins TRBV2 and TRBJ1-1, with D hard to call. CDR3 length equals 11 residues. V lost 7 bases and J lost 5, with 8 bases in between. Per germline, CDR1 SNHLY and CDR2 FYNNEI. CDR3 nucleotide sequence: TGTGCCAGCACACCCTATACTGAAGCTTTCTTT. Protein product: CASTPYTEAFF.

There are many counts of this clonotype. The chain is built from TRBV7-2 and TRBJ2-5; 8 bases line up with TRBD1. The V gene end was trimmed by 5 bases and the J gene end by 2 bases; junction bases not matched to a gene: 7. The CDR3 runs to 15 residues. In germline, CDR1 is SGHTA, CDR2 FQGNSA. CDR3 in DNA: TGTGCCAGCAGCAAGGGACAGGCGCCACAAGAGACCCAGTACTTC. Amino acids: CASSKGQAPQETQYF.

The V call is TRBV3-2, the J call TRBJ2-5. TRBV3-2 is listed as a pseudogene. This CDR3 has 14 residues. The CDR3 DNA is TGTGCCAGCAGCCAAGATATGGGGAATCAGCCCCAGTACTTC. This sequence encodes CASSQDMGNQPQYF.

This clonotype was seen at least ten times. The chain uses TRBV30 and TRBJ1-3, with unresolved D. The V end was cut by 0 bases, the J end by 0 bases, with 6 bases between. The CDR3 contains 14 residues. Germline CDR1 is GTSNPN and CDR2 is SVGIG (reference sequence). As DNA, the CDR3 is TGTGCCTGGAGTGTATTCGGCTCTGGAAACACCATATATTTT. Its translation: CAWSVFGSGNTIYF. Complete variable domain (other parts from reference TRBV30 and TRBJ1-3): SQTIHQWPATLVQPVGSPLSLECTVEGTSNPNLYWYRQAAGRGLQLLFYSVGIGQISSEVPQNLSASRPQDRQFILSSKKLLLSDSGFYLCAWSVFGSGNTIYFGEGSWLTVV.

The sample holds many counts of this clonotype. The chain employs TRBV12-3 or TRBV12-4 and TRBJ2-1; 8 bases line up with TRBD2. V was clipped by 6 bases and J by 4 bases; unmatched bases: 5. This CDR3 contains 14 residues. CDR3 region: CASSAGGLYNEQFF. DNA for the CDR3: TGTGCCAGCAGCGCGGGGGGACTGTACAATGAGCAGTTCTTC.